Following are 9 T cell receptor beta chains from one sample sequenced in a study of cytomegalovirus exposure and HLA in healthy donors. Amplification used 60 Vbeta primers and 13 Jbeta primers. Some clones are missing from TCRdb's copy, which holds only in-frame ones; the method was immunoSEQ multiplex PCR. The sample holds around 100,000 clones, approximately 76% seen once. Sequenced material: PBMCs. The receptors were sampled from a woman in her fifties or sixties in good health and CMV-seropositive.

This chain uses TRBV7-3 with TRBJ1-1; 9 bases are shared with TRBD1. The J segment lost 6 bases and the V segment lost 3 bases, leaving 5 bases of the junction unmatched. Looked up from germline, CDR1 is SGHTA and CDR2 is FQGTGA. The CDR3 has 14 amino acids. In DNA, the CDR3 is TGTGCCAGCAGCTTGGGACAGGGCGTCTCTGAAGCTTTCTTT. It specifies CASSLGQGVSEAFF.

The chain recombines TRBV4-1 with TRBJ2-1, with D unclear. Germline assignment: CDR1 MGHRA and CDR2 YSYEKL. Trimming left V 3 bases short and J 1 base short, with 13 bases between. There are 16 residues in the CDR3. Here the CDR3 DNA reads TGCGCCAGCAGCCAGGCCCGGCGGCTTTCCTACAATGAGCAGTTCTTC. Encoded protein: CASSQARRLSYNEQFF.

The chain joins TRBV2 to TRBJ2-4; D unresolved. The germline V and J ends were trimmed by 7 bases and 0 bases, with 13 bases remaining between them. In germline, CDR1 is SNHLY, CDR2 FYNNEI. This CDR3 has 15 residues. Written as DNA, the CDR3 is TGTGCCAGCACTCAAATGGGCCTAGCCAAAAACATTCAGTACTTC. Its translation is CASTQMGLAKNIQYF. The full variable domain, its missing parts supplied by reference TRBV2 and TRBJ2-4, is EPEVTQTPSHQVTQMGQEVILRCVPISNHLYFYWYRQILGQKVEFLVSFYNNEISEKSEIFDDQFSVERPDGSNFTLKIRSTKLEDSAMYFCASTQMGLAKNIQYFGAGTRLSVL.

The J gene is TRBJ2-3, the V gene TRBV5-6; TRBD2 matches 10 bases. V lost 0 bases to trimming and J lost 5 bases; unmatched junction nucleotides: 6. The CDR3 is made up of 16 amino acids. Germline assignment: CDR1 SGHDT and CDR2 YYEEEE. The CDR3 sequence: CASSLAFPSGRDTQYF. The CDR3, as DNA: TGTGCCAGCAGCTTGGCCTTTCCTAGCGGGAGAGATACGCAGTATTTT.

This chain connects TRBV27 to TRBJ2-7; 11 nucleotides align to TRBD1. Per germline, CDR1 MNHEY and CDR2 SMNVEV (reference sequence). The ends lost 4 bases at V and 5 bases at J; junction bases unmatched: 7. The CDR3 has 15 amino acids. The DNA of the CDR3 is TGTGCCAGCAGTTACCCGGGACAGGGGGTCAACGAGCAGTACTTC. It translates to CASSYPGQGVNEQYF.

V and J are TRBV7-3 and TRBJ2-2; TRBD2 matches 13 bases. CDR3 length equals 16 residues. Germline assignment: CDR1 SGHTA and CDR2 FQGTGA. The V segment lost 4 bases and the J segment 6 bases; nucleotides outside the gene matches: 5. This CDR3 is CASSSRLAGGPGELFF. In DNA form, the CDR3 reads TGTGCCAGCAGCTCCCGACTAGCGGGGGGCCCCGGGGAGCTGTTTTTT.

CDR3 residues: CASRDRGSNTEAFF. DNA of the CDR3: TGTGCCAGCCGGGACAGGGGGAGTAACACTGAAGCTTTCTTT. The chain links TRBV30 to TRBJ1-1, with 11 bases that match TRBD1. The CDR3 is 14 residues long. Germline V CDR1 and CDR2: GTSNPN, SVGIG (reference sequence). Trimming at V came to 8 bases and at J to 2 bases, leaving 7 bases not matched to a gene.

The J gene is TRBJ2-5, the V gene TRBV7-6; a weak D match, TRBD2 (7 bases). The V end was cut by 1 base, the J end by 1 base, with 13 bases between. The germline gives CDR1 SGHVS, CDR2 FNYEAQ. The CDR3 is 16 residues long. CDR3: CASSLGGGPIQETQYF. CDR3 sequence (DNA): TGTGCCAGCAGCTTAGGGGGGGGGCCCATCCAAGAGACCCAGTACTTC.

The J gene is TRBJ2-1, the V gene TRBV11-3; 10 bases are a match to TRBD2. CDR1 and CDR2 (germline): SGHNT, YENEEA. The CDR3 has 15 residues. Trimming cost V 6 bases and J 0 bases; bases outside gene matches: 2. The CDR3 sequence: CASSPSGSSYNEQFF. CDR3 DNA: TGTGCCAGCAGTCCTAGCGGGAGCTCCTACAATGAGCAGTTCTTC. Full variable domain (rest looked up from reference TRBV11-3 and TRBJ2-1): EAGVVQSPRYKIIEKKQPVAFWCNPISGHNTLYWYLQNLGQGPELLIRYENEEAVDDSQLPKDRFSAERLKGVDSTLKIQPAELGDSAVYLCASSPSGSSYNEQFFGPGTRLTVL.